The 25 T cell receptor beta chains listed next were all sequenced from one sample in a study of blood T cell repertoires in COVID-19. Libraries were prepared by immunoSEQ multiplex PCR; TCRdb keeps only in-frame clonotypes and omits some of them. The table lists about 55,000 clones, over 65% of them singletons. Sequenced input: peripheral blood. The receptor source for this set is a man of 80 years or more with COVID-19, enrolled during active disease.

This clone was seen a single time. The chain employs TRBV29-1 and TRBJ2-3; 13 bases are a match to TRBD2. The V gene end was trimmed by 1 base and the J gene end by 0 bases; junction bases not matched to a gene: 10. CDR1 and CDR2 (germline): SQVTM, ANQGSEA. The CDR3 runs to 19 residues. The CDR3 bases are TGCAGCGTTGAAGGGATACTAGCGGGGGGGCCAATTAGCACAGATACGCAGTATTTT. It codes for CSVEGILAGGPISTDTQYF.

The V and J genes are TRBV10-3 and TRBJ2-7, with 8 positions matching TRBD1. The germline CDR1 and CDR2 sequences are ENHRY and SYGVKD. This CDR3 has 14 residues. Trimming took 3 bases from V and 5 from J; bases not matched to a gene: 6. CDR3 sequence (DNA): TGTGCCATCAGTGATGCGAGACAGGGGAACGAGCAGTACGTC. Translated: CAISDARQGNEQYV.

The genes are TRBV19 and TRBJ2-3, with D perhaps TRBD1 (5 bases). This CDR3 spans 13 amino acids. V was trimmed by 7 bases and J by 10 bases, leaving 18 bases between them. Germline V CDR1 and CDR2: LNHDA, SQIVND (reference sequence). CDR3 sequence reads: CASKPLGDGAQYF. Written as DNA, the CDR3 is TGTGCCAGTAAACCCCTAGGGGATGGTGCGCAGTATTTT. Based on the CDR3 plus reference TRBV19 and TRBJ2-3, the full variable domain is DGGITQSPKYLFRKEGQNVTLSCEQNLNHDAMYWYRQDPGQGLRLIYYSQIVNDFQKGDIAEGYSVSREKKESFPLTVTSAQKNPTAFYLCASKPLGDGAQYFGPGTRLTVL.

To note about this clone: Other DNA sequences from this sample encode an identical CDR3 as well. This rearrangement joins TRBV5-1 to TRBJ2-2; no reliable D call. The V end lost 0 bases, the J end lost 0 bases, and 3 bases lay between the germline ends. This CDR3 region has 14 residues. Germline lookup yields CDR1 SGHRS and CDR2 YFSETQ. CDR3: CASSLDTNTGELFF. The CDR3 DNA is TGCGCCAGCAGCTTGGATACGAACACCGGGGAGCTGTTTTTT. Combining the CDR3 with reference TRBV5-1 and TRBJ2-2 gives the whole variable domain KAGVTQTPRYLIKTRGQQVTLSCSPISGHRSVSWYQQTPGQGLQFLFEYFSETQRNKGNFPGRFSGRQFSNSRSEMNVSTLELGDSALYLCASSLDTNTGELFFGEGSRLTVL.

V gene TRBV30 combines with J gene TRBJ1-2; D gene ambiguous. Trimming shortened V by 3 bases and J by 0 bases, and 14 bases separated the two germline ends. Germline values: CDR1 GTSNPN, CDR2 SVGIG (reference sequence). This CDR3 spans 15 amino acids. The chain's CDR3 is CAWRIPGSSNYGYTF. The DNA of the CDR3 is TGTGCCTGGAGGATTCCGGGATCTTCTAACTATGGCTACACCTTC.

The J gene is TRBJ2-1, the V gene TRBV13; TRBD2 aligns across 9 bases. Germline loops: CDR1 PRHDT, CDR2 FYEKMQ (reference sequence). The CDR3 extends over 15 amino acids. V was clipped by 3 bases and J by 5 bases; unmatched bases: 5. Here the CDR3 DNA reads TGTGCCAGCAGCTTTACTAGCGGGCGTAACAATGAGCAGTTCTTC. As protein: CASSFTSGRNNEQFF.

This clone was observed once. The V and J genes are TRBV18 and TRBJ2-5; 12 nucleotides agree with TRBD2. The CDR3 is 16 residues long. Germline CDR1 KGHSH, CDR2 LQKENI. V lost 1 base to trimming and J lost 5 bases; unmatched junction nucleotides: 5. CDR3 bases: TGTGCCAGCTCACCACGACTAGCGGGAGTGGTTGAGACCCAGTACTTC. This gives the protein CASSPRLAGVVETQYF.

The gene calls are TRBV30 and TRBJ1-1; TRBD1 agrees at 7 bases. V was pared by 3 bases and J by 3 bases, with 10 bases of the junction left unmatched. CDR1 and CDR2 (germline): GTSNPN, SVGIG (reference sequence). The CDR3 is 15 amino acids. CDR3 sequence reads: CAWSRDSSLDTEAFF. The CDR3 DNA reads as TGTGCCTGGAGCCGGGACAGCTCCCTTGACACTGAAGCTTTCTTT.

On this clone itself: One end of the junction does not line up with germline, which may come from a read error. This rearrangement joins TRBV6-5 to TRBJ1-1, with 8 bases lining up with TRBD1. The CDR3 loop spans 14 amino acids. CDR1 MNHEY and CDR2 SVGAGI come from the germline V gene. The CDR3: CASSYTGGNSEAFF. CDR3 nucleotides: TGTGCCAGCAGTTACACAGGGGGGAACTCTGAAGCTTTCTTT.

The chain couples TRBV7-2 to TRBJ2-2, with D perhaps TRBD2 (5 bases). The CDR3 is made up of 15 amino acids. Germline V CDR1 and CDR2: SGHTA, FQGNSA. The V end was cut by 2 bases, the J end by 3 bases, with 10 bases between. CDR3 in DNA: TGTGCCAGCAGCTTAAGTACGAGGGACACCGGGGAGCTGTTTTTT. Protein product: CASSLSTRDTGELFF.

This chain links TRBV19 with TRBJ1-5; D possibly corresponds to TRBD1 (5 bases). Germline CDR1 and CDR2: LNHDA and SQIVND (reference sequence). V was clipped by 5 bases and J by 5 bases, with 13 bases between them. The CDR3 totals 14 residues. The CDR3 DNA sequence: TGTGCCAGTAGTTCTAAGGGGTTTGATCAGCCCCAGCATTTT. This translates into CASSSKGFDQPQHF.

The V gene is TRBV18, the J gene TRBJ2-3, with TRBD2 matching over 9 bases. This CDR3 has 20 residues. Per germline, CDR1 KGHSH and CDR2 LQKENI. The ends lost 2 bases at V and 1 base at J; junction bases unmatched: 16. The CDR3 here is CASSPIWTSEALNRTDTQYF. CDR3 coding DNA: TGTGCCAGCTCACCAATCTGGACTAGCGAGGCCCTGAATCGCACAGATACGCAGTATTTT.

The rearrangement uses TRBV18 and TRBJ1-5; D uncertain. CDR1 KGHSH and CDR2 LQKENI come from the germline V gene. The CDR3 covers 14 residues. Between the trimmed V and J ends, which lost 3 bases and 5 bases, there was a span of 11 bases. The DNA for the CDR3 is TGTGCCAGCTCACCCTCGAGTCAAGATCAGCCCCAGCATTTT. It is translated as CASSPSSQDQPQHF.

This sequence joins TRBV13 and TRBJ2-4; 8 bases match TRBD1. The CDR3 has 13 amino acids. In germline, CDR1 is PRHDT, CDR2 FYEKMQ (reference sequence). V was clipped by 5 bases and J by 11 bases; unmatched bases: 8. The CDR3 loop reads CASSGQGQDVQYF. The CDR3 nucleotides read TGTGCCAGCAGCGGCCAGGGACAGGACGTTCAGTACTTC.

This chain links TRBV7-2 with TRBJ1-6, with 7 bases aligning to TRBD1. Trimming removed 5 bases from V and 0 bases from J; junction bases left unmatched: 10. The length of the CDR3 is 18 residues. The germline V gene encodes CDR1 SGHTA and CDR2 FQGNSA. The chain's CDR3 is CASSPRQGPSSYNSPLHF. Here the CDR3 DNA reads TGTGCCAGCAGCCCGCGACAGGGCCCCAGCTCCTATAATTCACCCCTCCACTTT.

In nucleotides, the CDR3 is TGTGCCAGTAGCGGGGGAAGCACAGATACGCAGTATTTT. It encodes CASSGGSTDTQYF. The genes are TRBV19 and TRBJ2-3; D perhaps matches TRBD2 (6 bases). There are 13 residues in the CDR3. CDR1 and CDR2 from the germline V gene are LNHDA and SQIVND (reference sequence). Trimming removed 6 bases at V and 0 bases at J, with 7 bases between.

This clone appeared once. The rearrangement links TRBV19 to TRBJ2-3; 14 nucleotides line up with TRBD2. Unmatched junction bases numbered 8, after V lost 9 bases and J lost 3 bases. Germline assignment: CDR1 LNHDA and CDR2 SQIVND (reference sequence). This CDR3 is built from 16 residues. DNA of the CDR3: TGTGCCAGCGCGGGACTAGCGGGAGTTGTAACAGATACGCAGTATTTT. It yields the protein CASAGLAGVVTDTQYF. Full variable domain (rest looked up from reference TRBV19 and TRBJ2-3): DGGITQSPKYLFRKEGQNVTLSCEQNLNHDAMYWYRQDPGQGLRLIYYSQIVNDFQKGDIAEGYSVSREKKESFPLTVTSAQKNPTAFYLCASAGLAGVVTDTQYFGPGTRLTVL.

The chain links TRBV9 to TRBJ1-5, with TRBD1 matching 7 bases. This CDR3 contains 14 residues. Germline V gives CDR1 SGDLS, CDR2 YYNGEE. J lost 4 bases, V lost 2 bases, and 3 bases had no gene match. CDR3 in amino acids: CASSVEQGNQPQHF. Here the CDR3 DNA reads TGTGCCAGCAGCGTCGAACAGGGGAATCAGCCCCAGCATTTT.

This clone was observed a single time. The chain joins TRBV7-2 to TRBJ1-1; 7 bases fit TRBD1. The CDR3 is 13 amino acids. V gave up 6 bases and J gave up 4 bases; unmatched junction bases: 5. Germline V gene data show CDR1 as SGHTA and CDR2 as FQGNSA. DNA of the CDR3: TGTGCCAGCAGACAGGGGTCGGCCACTGAAGCTTTCTTT. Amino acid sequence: CASRQGSATEAFF.

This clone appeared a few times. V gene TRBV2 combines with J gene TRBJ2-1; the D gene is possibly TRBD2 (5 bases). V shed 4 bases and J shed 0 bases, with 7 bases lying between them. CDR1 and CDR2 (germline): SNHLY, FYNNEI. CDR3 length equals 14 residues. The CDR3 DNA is TGTGCCAGCAGTGCTCTAGCCTCCTACAATGAGCAGTTCTTC. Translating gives CASSALASYNEQFF.

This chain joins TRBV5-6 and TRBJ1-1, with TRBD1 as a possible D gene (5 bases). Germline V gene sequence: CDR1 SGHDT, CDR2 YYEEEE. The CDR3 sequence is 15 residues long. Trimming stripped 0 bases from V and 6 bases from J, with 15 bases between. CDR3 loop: CASSLVLQGIPEAFF. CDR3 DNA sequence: TGTGCCAGCAGCTTGGTCCTCCAGGGAATCCCTGAAGCTTTCTTT.

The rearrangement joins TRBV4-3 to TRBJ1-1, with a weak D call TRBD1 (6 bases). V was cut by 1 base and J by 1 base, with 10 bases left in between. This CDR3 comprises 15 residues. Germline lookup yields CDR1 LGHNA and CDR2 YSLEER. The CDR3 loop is CASSQAATGNTEAFF. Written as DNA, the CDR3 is TGCGCCAGCAGCCAAGCCGCGACAGGGAACACTGAAGCTTTCTTT.

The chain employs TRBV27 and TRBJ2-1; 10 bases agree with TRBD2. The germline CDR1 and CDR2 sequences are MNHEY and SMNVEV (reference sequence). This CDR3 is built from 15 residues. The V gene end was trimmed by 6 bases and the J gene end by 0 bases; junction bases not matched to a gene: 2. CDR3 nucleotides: TGTGCCAGCAGCCGACTAGCGGGCTCCTACAATGAGCAGTTCTTC. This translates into CASSRLAGSYNEQFF.

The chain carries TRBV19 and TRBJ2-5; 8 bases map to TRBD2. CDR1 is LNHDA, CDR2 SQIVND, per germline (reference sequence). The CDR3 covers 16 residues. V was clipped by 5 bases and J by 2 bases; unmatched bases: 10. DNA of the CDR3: TGTGCCAGTAGTCCTGCTGCGGGGGGACATCAAGAGACCCAGTACTTC. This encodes CASSPAAGGHQETQYF.

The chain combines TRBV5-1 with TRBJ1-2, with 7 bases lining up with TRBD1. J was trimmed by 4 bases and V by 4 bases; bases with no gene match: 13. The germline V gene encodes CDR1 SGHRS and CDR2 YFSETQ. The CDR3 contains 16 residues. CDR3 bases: TGCGCCAGCAGCCACACCCCGACAGGGCCTAGCTATGGCTACACCTTC. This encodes CASSHTPTGPSYGYTF.